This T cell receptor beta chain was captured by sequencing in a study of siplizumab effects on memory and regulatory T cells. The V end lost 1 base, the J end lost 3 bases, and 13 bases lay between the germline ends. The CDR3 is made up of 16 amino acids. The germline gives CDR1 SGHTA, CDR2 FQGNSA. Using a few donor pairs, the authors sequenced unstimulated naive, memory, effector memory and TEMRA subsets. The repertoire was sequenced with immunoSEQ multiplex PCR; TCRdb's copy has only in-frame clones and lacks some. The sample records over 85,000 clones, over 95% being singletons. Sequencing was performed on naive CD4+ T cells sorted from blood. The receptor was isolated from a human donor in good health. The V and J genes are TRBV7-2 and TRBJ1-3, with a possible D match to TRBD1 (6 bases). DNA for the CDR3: TGTGCCAGCAGCTTAGGCGGGGGGGCGGGTGGAAACACCATATATTTT. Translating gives CASSLGGGAGGNTIYF.